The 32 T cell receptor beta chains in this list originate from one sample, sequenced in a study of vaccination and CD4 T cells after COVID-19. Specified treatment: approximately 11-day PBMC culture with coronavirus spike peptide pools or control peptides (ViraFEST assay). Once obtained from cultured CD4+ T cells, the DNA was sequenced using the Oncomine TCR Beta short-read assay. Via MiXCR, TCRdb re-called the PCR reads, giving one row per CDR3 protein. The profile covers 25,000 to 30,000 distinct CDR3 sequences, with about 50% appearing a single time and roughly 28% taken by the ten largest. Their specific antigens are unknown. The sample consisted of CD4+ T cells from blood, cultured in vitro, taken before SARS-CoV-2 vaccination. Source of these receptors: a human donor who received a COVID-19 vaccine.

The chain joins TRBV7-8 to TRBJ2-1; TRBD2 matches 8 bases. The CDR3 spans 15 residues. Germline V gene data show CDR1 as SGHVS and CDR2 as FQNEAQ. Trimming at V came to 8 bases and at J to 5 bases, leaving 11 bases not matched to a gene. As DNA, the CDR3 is TGTGCCAGCCTCATTGAAGGACTAGCCGACAATGAGCAGTTCTTC. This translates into CASLIEGLADNEQFF.

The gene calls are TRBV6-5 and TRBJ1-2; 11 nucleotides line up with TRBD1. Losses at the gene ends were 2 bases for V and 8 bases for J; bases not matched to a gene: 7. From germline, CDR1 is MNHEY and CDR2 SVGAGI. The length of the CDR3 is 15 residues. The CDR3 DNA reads TGTGCCAGCAGTTACGCGGACAGGGGGCGTAGCGGCTACACCTTC. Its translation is CASSYADRGRSGYTF.

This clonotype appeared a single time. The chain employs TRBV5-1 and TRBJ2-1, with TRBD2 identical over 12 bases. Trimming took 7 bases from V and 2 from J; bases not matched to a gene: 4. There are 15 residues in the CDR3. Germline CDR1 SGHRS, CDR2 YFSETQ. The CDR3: CASRLAGGPYNEQFF. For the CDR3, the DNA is TGCGCCAGCCGTCTAGCGGGGGGGCCCTACAATGAGCAGTTCTTC.

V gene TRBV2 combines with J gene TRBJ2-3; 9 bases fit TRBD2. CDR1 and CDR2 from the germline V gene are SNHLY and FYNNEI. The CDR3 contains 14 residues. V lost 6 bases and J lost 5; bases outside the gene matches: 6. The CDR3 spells CASRDSGGGDTQYF. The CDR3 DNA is TGTGCCAGCAGGGATAGCGGGGGCGGAGATACGCAGTATTTT.

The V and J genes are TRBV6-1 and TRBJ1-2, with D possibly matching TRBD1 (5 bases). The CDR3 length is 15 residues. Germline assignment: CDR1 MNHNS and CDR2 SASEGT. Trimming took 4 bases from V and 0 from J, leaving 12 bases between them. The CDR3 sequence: CASSGRDYSNYGYTF. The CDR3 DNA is TGTGCCAGCAGTGGCCGGGACTACTCTAACTATGGCTACACCTTC.

In nucleotides, the CDR3 is TGTGCCAGCAGCTCGTACATTCACAATGAAAAACTGTTTTTT. Protein product: CASSSYIHNEKLFF. The chain links TRBV7-9 to TRBJ1-4, with D hard to call. CDR3 length equals 14 residues. The ends were cut back, 4 bases at V and 5 bases at J, with 11 bases in the middle. CDR1 is SEHNR and CDR2 is FQNEAQ in the germline V gene (reference sequence).

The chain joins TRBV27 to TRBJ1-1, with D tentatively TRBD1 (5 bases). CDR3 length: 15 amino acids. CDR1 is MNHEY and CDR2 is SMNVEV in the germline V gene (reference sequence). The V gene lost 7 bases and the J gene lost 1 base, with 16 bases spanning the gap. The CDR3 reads CASIPLGDRNTEAFF. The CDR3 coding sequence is TGTGCCAGCATCCCTTTAGGGGATCGGAACACTGAAGCTTTCTTT.

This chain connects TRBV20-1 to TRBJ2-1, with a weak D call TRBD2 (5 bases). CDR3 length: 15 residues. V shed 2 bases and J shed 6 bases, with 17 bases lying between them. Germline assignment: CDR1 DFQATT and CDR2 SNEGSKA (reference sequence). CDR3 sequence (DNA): TGCAGTGCTAGAAAAATAAGTGGACGGGGCAATGAGCAGTTCTTC. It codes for CSARKISGRGNEQFF.

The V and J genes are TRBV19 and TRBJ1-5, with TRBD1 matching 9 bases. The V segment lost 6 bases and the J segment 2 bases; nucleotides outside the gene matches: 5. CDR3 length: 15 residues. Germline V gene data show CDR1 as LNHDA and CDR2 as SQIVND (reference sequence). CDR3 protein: CASRRQGDRNQPQHF. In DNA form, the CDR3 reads TGTGCCAGTAGACGACAGGGGGATCGCAATCAGCCCCAGCATTTT.

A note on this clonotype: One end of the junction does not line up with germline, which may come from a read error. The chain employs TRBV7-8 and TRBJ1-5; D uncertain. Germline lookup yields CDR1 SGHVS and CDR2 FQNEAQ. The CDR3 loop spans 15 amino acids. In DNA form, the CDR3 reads TGTGTCAGCAGCTTAGCCTTAAGGGTGAATCAGCCCCAGCATTTT. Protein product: CVSSLALRVNQPQHF.

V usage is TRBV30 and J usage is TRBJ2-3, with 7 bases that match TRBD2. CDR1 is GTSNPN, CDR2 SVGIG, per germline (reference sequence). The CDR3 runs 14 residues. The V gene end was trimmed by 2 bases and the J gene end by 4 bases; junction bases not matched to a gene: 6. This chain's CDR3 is CAWSMGGSADTQYF. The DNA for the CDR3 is TGTGCCTGGAGTATGGGAGGGTCGGCAGATACGCAGTATTTT.

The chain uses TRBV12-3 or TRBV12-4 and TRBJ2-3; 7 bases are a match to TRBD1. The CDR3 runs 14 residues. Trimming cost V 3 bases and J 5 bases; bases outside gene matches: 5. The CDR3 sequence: CASSFEGAEDTQYF. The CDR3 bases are TGTGCCAGCAGTTTCGAGGGGGCCGAAGATACGCAGTATTTT.

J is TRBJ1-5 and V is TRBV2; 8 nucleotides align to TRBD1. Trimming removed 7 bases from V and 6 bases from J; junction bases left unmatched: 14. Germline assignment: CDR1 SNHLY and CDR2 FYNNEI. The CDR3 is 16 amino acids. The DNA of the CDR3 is TGTGCCAGCACTGAGGCCGCGGCAGGGGGCCGTCAGCCCCAGCATTTT. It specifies CASTEAAAGGRQPQHF.

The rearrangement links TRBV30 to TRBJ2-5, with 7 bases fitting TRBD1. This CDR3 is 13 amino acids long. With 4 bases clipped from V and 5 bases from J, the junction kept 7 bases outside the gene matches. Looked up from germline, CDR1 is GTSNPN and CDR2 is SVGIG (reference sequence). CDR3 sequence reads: CAWNRQGAETQYF. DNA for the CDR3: TGTGCCTGGAACAGACAGGGAGCGGAGACCCAGTACTTC. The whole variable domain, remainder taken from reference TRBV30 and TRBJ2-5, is SQTIHQWPATLVQPVGSPLSLECTVEGTSNPNLYWYRQAAGRGLQLLFYSVGIGQISSEVPQNLSASRPQDRQFILSSKKLLLSDSGFYLCAWNRQGAETQYFGPGTRLLVL.

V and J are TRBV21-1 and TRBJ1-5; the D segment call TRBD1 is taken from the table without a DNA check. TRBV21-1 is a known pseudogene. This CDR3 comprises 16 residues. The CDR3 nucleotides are TGTGCCAGCAGCACTCGACAGGGAGAAGGCAATCAGCCCCAGCATTTT. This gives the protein CASSTRQGEGNQPQHF.

CDR3: CASSRSGTRTDTQYF. CDR3 bases: TGTGCCAGCAGCAGAAGCGGGACCCGCACAGATACGCAGTATTTT. The chain employs TRBV7-9 and TRBJ2-3, with 7 bases fitting TRBD2. V trimming: 5 bases; J trimming: 1 base; junction bases outside the gene matches: 6. Germline V gene lookup returns CDR1 SEHNR and CDR2 FQNEAQ (reference sequence). The CDR3 has 15 amino acids.

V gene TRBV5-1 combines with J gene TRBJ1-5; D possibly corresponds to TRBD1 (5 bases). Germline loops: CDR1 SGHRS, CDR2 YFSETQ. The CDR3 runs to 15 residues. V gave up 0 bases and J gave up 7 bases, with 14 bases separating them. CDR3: CASSLAGTLWQPQHF. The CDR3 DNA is TGCGCCAGCAGCTTGGCCGGGACCCTCTGGCAGCCCCAGCATTTT.

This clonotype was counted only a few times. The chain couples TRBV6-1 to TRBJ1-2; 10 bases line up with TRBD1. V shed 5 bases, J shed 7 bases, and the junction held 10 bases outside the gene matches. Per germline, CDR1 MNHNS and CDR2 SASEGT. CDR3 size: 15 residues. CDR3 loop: CASSLRGQGSSGYTF. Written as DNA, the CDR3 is TGTGCCAGCAGTCTCAGGGGACAGGGGTCGTCTGGCTACACCTTC.

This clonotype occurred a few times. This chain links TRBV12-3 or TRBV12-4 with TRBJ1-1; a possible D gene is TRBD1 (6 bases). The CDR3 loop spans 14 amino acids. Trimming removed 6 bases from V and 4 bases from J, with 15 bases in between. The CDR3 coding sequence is TGTGCCAGCAGAAACTTTGGCAGGGGCACTGAAGCTTTCTTT. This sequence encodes CASRNFGRGTEAFF.

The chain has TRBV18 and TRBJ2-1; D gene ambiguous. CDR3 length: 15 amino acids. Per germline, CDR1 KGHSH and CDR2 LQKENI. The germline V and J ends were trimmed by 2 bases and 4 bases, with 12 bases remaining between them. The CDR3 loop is CASSPALSLYNEQFF. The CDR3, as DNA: TGTGCCAGCTCACCAGCTCTGAGTTTATACAATGAGCAGTTCTTC.

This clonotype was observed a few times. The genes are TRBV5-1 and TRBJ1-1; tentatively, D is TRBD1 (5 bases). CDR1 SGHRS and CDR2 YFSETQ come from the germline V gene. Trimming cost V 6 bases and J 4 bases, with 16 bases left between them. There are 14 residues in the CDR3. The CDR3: CASTPGTGTTEAFF. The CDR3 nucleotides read TGCGCCAGCACCCCCGGTACGGGGACCACTGAAGCTTTCTTT.

The CDR3 region has the DNA TGTGCCAGCAGTTTGCTGCCTGGGGCCAACGTCCTGACTTTC. Translating it yields CASSLLPGANVLTF. This rearrangement joins TRBV27 to TRBJ2-6; D unresolved. The V end lost 3 bases, the J end lost 2 bases, and 5 bases lay between the germline ends. The CDR3 contains 14 residues. CDR1 and CDR2 from the germline V gene are MNHEY and SMNVEV (reference sequence).

CDR3 bases: TGTGCTAGTGGTTTGGGGCAGGGGTTTATGAACACTGAAGCTTTCTTT. Translated, it gives CASGLGQGFMNTEAFF. V is TRBV12-5 and J is TRBJ1-1, with D perhaps matching TRBD1 (6 bases). The CDR3 is 16 residues long. Germline V CDR1 and CDR2: LGHNT, FRNRAP. V was clipped by 1 base and J by 0 bases, with 12 bases between them.

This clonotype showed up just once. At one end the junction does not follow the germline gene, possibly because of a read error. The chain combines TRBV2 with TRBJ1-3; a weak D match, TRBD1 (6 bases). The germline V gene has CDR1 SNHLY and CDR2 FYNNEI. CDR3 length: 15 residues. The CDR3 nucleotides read TGTGCCAGCAATGAATTAACAGGGTCTGGAAACACCATATATTTT. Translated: CASNELTGSGNTIYF. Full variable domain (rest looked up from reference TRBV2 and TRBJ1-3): EPEVTQTPSHQVTQMGQEVILRCVPISNHLYFYWYRQILGQKVEFLVSFYNNEISEKSEIFDDQFSVERPDGSNFTLKIRSTKLEDSAMYFCASNELTGSGNTIYFGEGSWLTVV.

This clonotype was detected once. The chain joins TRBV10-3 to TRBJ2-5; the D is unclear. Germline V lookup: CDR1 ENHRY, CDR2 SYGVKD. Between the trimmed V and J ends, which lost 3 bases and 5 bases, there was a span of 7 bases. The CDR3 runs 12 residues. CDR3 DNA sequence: TGTGCCATCAGTGAAGAACGGGAGACCCAGTACTTC. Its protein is CAISEERETQYF.

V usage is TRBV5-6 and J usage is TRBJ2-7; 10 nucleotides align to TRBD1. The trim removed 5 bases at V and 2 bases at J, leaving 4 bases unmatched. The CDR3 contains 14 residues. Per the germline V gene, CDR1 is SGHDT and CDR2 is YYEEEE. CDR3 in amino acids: CASSSGTGAYEQYF. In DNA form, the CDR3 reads TGTGCCAGCAGTTCCGGGACAGGGGCCTACGAGCAGTACTTC.

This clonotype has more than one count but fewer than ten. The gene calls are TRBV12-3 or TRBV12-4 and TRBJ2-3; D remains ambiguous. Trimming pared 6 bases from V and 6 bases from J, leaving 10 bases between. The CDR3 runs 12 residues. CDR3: CASSNLLDTQYF. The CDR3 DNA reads TGTGCCAGCAGCAACCTCCTGGATACGCAGTATTTT.

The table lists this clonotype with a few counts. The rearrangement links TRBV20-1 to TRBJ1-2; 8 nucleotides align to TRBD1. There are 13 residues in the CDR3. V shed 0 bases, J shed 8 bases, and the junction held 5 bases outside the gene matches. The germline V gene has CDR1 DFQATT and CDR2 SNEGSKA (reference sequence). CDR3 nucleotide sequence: TGCAGTGCTAGAGATCAGGGGGCAGGGGGCTACACCTTC. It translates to CSARDQGAGGYTF.

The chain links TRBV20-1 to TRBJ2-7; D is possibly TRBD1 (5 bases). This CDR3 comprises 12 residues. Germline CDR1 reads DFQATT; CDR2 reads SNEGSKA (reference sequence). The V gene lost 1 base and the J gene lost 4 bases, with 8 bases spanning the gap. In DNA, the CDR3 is TGCAGTGCTAGAGGGACAAATTACGAGCAGTACTTC. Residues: CSARGTNYEQYF.

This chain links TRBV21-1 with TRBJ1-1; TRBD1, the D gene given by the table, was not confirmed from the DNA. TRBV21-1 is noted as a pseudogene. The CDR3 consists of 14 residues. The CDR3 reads CASTEQVSNTEALF. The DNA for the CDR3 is TGTGCCAGCACCGAACAGGTTTCGAACACTGAAGCTCTCTTT.

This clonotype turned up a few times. The CDR3: CASSYPGTGVQETQYF. The CDR3 bases are TGTGCCAGCAGTTACCCCGGGACAGGGGTCCAAGAGACCCAGTACTTC. The V call is TRBV6-5, the J call TRBJ2-5; 10 bases fit TRBD1. V gave up 2 bases and J gave up 1 base; unmatched junction bases: 4. This CDR3 region has 16 residues. The germline V gene has CDR1 MNHEY and CDR2 SVGAGI.

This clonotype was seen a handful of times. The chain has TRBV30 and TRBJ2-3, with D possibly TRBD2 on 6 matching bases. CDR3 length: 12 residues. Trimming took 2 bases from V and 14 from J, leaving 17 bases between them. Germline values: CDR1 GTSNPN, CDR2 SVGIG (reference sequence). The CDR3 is CAWSSPGVQLYF. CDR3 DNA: TGTGCCTGGAGTTCTCCGGGGGTACAGCTGTATTTT.